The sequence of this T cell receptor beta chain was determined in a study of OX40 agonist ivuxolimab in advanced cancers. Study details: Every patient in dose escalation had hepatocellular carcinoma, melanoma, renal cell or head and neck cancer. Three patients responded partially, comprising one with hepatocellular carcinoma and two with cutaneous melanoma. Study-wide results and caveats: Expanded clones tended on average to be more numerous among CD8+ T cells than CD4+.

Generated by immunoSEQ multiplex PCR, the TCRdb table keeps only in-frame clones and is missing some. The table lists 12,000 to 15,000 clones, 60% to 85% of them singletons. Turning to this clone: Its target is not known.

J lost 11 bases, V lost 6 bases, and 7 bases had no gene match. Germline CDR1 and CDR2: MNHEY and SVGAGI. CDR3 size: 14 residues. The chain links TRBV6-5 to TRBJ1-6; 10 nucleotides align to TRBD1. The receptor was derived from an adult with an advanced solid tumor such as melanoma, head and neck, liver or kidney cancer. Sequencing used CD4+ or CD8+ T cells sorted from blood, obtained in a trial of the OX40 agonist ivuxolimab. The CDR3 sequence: CASSWGQGLAPLHF. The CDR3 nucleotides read TGTGCCAGCAGCTGGGGACAGGGGTTAGCACCCCTCCACTTT.